This TCR beta chain was documented in a study of blood T cell repertoires in COVID-19 (dated by TCRdb to 2018 to 2021). Broadly, across the study: The collaborator samples originated in the United States, Italy and Spain and spanned the acute and convalescent phases of COVID-19. Samples were obtained from the ongoing ImmuneRACE study (first 160 participants) and from about 1,300 subjects provided by 6 global collaborators. The dataset comprised deeply sampled blood TCRbeta repertoires from subjects exposed to, actively infected with, or recovered from COVID-19. Where available, HLA class I and class II types were obtained from metadata supplied by the sample provider rather than from assay-based typing. A de-identified subject ID, COVID-19 status, age in years and sex were almost always included in the sample metadata. The material from the prospective study consisted of cDNA or gDNA derived from T cells, B-cell-depleted T cells, or PBMCs. The repertoires were released in a freely available public database meant as a resource for research on the immune response to SARS-CoV-2.

Between the V and J ends, shortened by 0 bases and 8 bases respectively, the junction contains 8 bases. The CDR3 holds 12 amino acids from the cysteine to the phenylalanine. Solely the CDR3 DNA is kept, with 36 bases framed from the first base. The germline V gene (reference sequence) supplies CDR1 GTSNPN and CDR2 SVGIG. Study-wide conclusions, independent of this receptor: The amount of clinical and demographic metadata varied by source and participant and was provided uncurated.

Collaborating institutions collected whole blood in K2EDTA tubes following their own protocols. For TCRbeta analysis, collaborators shipped samples as frozen whole blood, isolated PBMCs, or DNA extracted from either of those sample types. TCRbeta CDR3 regions were amplified from genomic DNA using the immunoSEQ Assay, a bias-controlled multiplex PCR. The original methods were these. Within the assay, amplification of reference gene primers was used to estimate how many nucleated cells each sample contained. Sequence reads were collapsed and filtered to measure the absolute abundance of every unique TCRbeta CDR3 rearrangement. For each sample, productive Simpson clonality was calculated by taking the square root of Simpson's diversity index across productive rearrangements. TCRdb holds this immuneACCESS table with in-frame rearrangements only. Some clones are missing; in checked studies, unresolved V genes explain under half, and the rest has no known cause. V and J calls and clone size are copied from that table; D and trimming were computed from the DNA. The sample contains around 150,000 clones, 80% to 90% of them found a single time. The top ten clones comprise about 8.2% of the sample.

Concerning this clone: Its antigen target is currently unknown. No qualities accompany the bases; no much larger clone lies one base away.

This clonotype originated in a man aged 55 to 70 with acute or convalescent COVID-19. The chain joins TRBV30 to TRBJ2-1; the D gene is unclear. The sequenced sample consisted of peripheral blood. The CDR3 amino acid sequence is: CAWSVLAYEQFF. The nucleotides are TGTGCCTGGAGTGTACTCGCTTATGAGCAGTTCTTC.